This entry is about one TCR beta chain. Its antigen remains unknown. This sample is part of a study of long-term antiretroviral therapy in people with HIV. Findings and caveats of the study: Repertoires in HIV (unlike those of controls) had narrower CDR3 length ranges.

The CDR3 spans 14 residues. Trimming cost V 5 bases and J 4 bases, with 15 bases left between them. CDR1 and CDR2 (germline): SEHNR, FQNEAQ (reference sequence). Samples were assayed with immunoSEQ v3.0 at survey level. Libraries were prepared by immunoSEQ multiplex PCR; TCRdb keeps only in-frame clonotypes and omits some of them. This sample yields tens of thousands of clones, of which more than 75% are seen a single time; around 4.7% belongs to the top ten. The source material was unsorted PBMCs, sampled 0.1 years before starting antiretroviral therapy. This sequence originates from a woman in her fifties or sixties with HIV. The chain recombines TRBV7-9 with TRBJ2-7, with a tentative D call TRBD1 (6 bases). CDR3 in DNA: TGTGCCAGCAGCCTACAGGGTGACGGTTACGAGCAGTACTTC. Its translation is CASSLQGDGYEQYF.